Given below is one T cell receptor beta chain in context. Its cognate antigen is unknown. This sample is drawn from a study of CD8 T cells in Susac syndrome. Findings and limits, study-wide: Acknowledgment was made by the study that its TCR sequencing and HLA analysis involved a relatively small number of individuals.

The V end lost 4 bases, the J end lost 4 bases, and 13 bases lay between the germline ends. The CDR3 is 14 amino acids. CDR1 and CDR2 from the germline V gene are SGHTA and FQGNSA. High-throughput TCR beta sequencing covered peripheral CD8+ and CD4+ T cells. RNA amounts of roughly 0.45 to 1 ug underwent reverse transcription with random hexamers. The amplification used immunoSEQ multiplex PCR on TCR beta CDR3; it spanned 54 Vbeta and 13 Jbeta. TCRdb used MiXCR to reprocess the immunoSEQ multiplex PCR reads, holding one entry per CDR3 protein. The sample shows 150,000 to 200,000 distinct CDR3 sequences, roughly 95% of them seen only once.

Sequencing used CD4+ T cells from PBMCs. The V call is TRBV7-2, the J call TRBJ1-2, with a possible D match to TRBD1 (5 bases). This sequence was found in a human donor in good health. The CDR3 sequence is CASSYDSSIYGYTF. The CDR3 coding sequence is TGTGCCAGCAGCTACGACAGCAGTATCTATGGCTACACCTTC.